Detailed here is one T cell receptor (beta chain). The antigen is undetermined. The data were obtained in a study of shared clonotypes between healthy human individuals. This CDR3 comprises 16 residues. The V segment lost 4 bases and the J segment 6 bases; nucleotides outside the gene matches: 11. Looked up from germline, CDR1 is SQVTM and CDR2 is ANQGSEA. Whole-study results and caveats: Among a few donors, approximately 5% of naive CD4 clonotypes were found in common.

It was across several immunoSEQ plates that each subset's genomic DNA was evenly split. Sequenced by immunoSEQ multiplex PCR; TCRdb stores in-frame clones only, minus some. Among about 380,000 clones listed, about 97% were seen once. The clonotype originates from a man aged 30 to 39 in good health. The J gene is TRBJ2-4, the V gene TRBV29-1; 11 nucleotides align to TRBD2. The sequenced sample was memory CD8+ T cells sorted from blood. Subset in this sample: CD45RO+ cells pooled with CCR7-negative TemRA cells. The CDR3 nucleotides read TGCAGCGTTGGGGGACTAGCGGAGGACCCTCGAAACATTCAGTACTTC. Protein sequence: CSVGGLAEDPRNIQYF.